The sequence of this T cell receptor (beta chain) was determined in a study of blood T cell repertoires in COVID-19. In the study overall: There were acute and convalescent COVID-19 samples, and they came from the United States, Italy and Spain. T cells, B-cell-depleted T cells, or PBMCs supplied cDNA or gDNA.

This clone was counted only a few times. The CDR3 extends over 15 amino acids. Trimming pared 2 bases from V and 4 bases from J, leaving 11 bases between. Germline assignment: CDR1 SGHVS and CDR2 FNYEAQ. TCRdb's copy holds only in-frame clones and misses some; the assay was immunoSEQ multiplex PCR. The sample consists of tens of thousands of clones, 75% to 85% of them appearing once. V and J are TRBV7-6 and TRBJ1-4; no definite D call. The TCR sequence derives from a man older than 75 with active or convalescent COVID-19. Material for sequencing was peripheral blood. The chain's CDR3 is CASSLTAAFNEKLFF. CDR3 nucleotides: TGTGCCAGCAGCTTAACGGCGGCATTTAATGAAAAACTGTTTTTT.